One T cell receptor beta chain is described in this entry. Its target is unknown. J was trimmed by 5 bases and V by 1 base; bases with no gene match: 15. Germline lookup yields CDR1 LNHDA and CDR2 SQIVND (reference sequence). The CDR3 is made up of 19 amino acids. TCRdb's table, derived via immunoSEQ multiplex PCR, lists solely in-frame clones and lacks some. This table has some 140,000 clones, roughly four fifths appearing once. This sample was taken from a study of cytomegalovirus exposure and HLA in healthy donors. Study-wide points: High sensitivity and specificity were reportedly achieved when the classifier diagnosed cytomegalovirus status.

Sequenced material: PBMCs. The receptor comes from a woman aged 30 to 39 in good health and CMV-seronegative. J is TRBJ2-4 and V is TRBV19; 9 bases fit TRBD2. The chain's CDR3 is CASSIVILGGTSYQNIQYF. Written as DNA, the CDR3 is TGTGCCAGTAGTATAGTAATACTCGGGGGGACTAGCTACCAAAACATTCAGTACTTC.